This T cell receptor (beta chain) is from a study of T cells after yellow fever vaccination. Study-wide context: Fractions low in cell number were prepared with SMART-Seq v4 Ultra Low Input.

Production of TCR cDNA was by 5'RACE template switching, which also added a universal primer site and UMIs. TCRdb re-called the 5' RACE reads with MiXCR, one entry per CDR3 protein. The data show 610,000 or so distinct CDR3 sequences, 10% to 15% seen once. Overall study results and limits: In post-booster samples, most primary-vaccination clones reappeared (just under 97% CD4, approximately 91% CD8). The secondary response peaked faster, at day 5 versus 15, but was weaker.

Ten or more counts support this clonotype. Its target is unknown. The CDR3 is 17 amino acids. Germline V gene sequence: CDR1 DFQATT, CDR2 SNEGSKA (reference sequence). V shed 5 bases and J 0 bases; nucleotides not matched to a gene: 9. The source is a man aged 30 to 39 who received the YFV17D yellow fever vaccine. The material sequenced was PBMCs, taken on the day of the yellow fever booster vaccination. This chain connects TRBV20-1 to TRBJ2-3; TRBD2 matches 12 bases. The CDR3 region has the DNA TGCAGTGCTGGAGGACTAGCGGGACGGTCTAGCACAGATACGCAGTATTTT. Encoded protein: CSAGGLAGRSSTDTQYF.